This entry lists 19 T cell receptor beta chains sequenced from one sample in a study of cytomegalovirus exposure and HLA in healthy donors. This PCR relied on a set of 60 Vbeta primers and 13 Jbeta primers. Clones were read by immunoSEQ multiplex PCR, and TCRdb kept only the in-frame ones, dropping some. The data hold 100,000 to 150,000 clones, with about three quarters observed a single time. Material for sequencing was PBMCs. The receptors shown here come from a woman in her twenties or thirties in good health and CMV-seronegative.

The genes are TRBV7-9 and TRBJ2-7; 8 bases fit TRBD1. There are 17 residues in the CDR3. V lost 0 bases to trimming and J lost 5 bases; unmatched junction nucleotides: 12. The germline gives CDR1 SEHNR, CDR2 FQNEAQ (reference sequence). Here the CDR3 reads CASSLAARRQGRHEQYF. In nucleotides, the CDR3 is TGTGCCAGCAGCTTAGCGGCGCGCCGACAGGGGCGCCACGAGCAGTACTTC.

This CDR3 reads CASSLGWGGYGYTF. The CDR3 DNA sequence: TGTGCCAGCAGCTTAGGTTGGGGAGGGTATGGCTACACCTTC. The V call is TRBV7-8, the J call TRBJ1-2; D not certain. This CDR3 region has 14 residues. Germline V gene sequence: CDR1 SGHVS, CDR2 FQNEAQ. V gave up 1 base and J gave up 5 bases, with 11 bases separating them.

The chain employs TRBV7-2 and TRBJ1-3, with 7 positions matching TRBD1. The V segment lost 4 bases and the J segment 4 bases; nucleotides outside the gene matches: 16. The CDR3 has 18 residues. Germline V gene lookup returns CDR1 SGHTA and CDR2 FQGNSA. The CDR3 reads CASSSLPRQGRAGNTIYF. The CDR3 DNA is TGTGCCAGCAGCTCCCTCCCGAGACAGGGAAGAGCGGGAAACACCATATATTTT.

DNA for the CDR3: TGTGCCAGCTCACCGCCCGGGACACCCAGGGAGACCCAGTACTTC. Its translation: CASSPPGTPRETQYF. The rearrangement uses TRBV18 and TRBJ2-5, with D maybe TRBD1 (6 bases). Looked up from germline, CDR1 is KGHSH and CDR2 is LQKENI. The length of the CDR3 is 15 residues. V lost 3 bases and J 5 bases, leaving 16 bases between the germline ends.

The chain recombines TRBV30 with TRBJ2-7; D is perhaps TRBD1 (6 bases). In germline, CDR1 is GTSNPN, CDR2 SVGIG (reference sequence). The CDR3 has 10 residues. Trimming stripped 6 bases from V and 5 bases from J, with 8 bases between. CDR3 DNA: TGTGCCTGCGGACAGCACGAGCAGTACTTC. Protein sequence: CACGQHEQYF.

The chain is built from TRBV29-1 and TRBJ2-3; 11 bases map to TRBD1. Losses at the gene ends were 3 bases for V and 5 bases for J; bases not matched to a gene: 7. The germline V gene encodes CDR1 SQVTM and CDR2 ANQGSEA. The CDR3 sequence is 15 residues long. CDR3 nucleotide sequence: TGCAGCGTTGATCGGACAGGGGGCGATGGAGATACGCAGTATTTT. Its protein is CSVDRTGGDGDTQYF.

This sequence joins TRBV19 and TRBJ1-3; D perhaps matches TRBD1 (6 bases). Looked up from germline, CDR1 is LNHDA and CDR2 is SQIVND (reference sequence). This CDR3 has 16 amino acids. Trimming removed 5 bases at V and 1 base at J, with 15 bases between. The DNA of the CDR3 is TGTGCCAGTAGTCCCCAGGGGAAAAGATCTGGAAACACCATATATTTT. It is translated as CASSPQGKRSGNTIYF. Supplemented by reference TRBV19 and TRBJ1-3, the full variable domain reads DGGITQSPKYLFRKEGQNVTLSCEQNLNHDAMYWYRQDPGQGLRLIYYSQIVNDFQKGDIAEGYSVSREKKESFPLTVTSAQKNPTAFYLCASSPQGKRSGNTIYFGEGSWLTVV.

The V and J genes are TRBV11-3 and TRBJ2-1, with 11 nucleotides matching TRBD2. Germline CDR1 is SGHNT and CDR2 is YENEEA. The CDR3 has 15 residues. V shed 5 bases and J 9 bases; nucleotides not matched to a gene: 9. The CDR3 protein is CASSPRLAGGGEQFF. CDR3 in DNA: TGTGCCAGCAGCCCCCGCCTAGCGGGAGGCGGTGAGCAGTTCTTC.

This clone came up once. J is TRBJ2-1 and V is TRBV29-1; D unresolved. V lost 0 bases and J lost 2, with 11 bases in between. There are 15 residues in the CDR3. From germline, CDR1 is SQVTM and CDR2 ANQGSEA. The CDR3 loop reads CSVEDNLGAYNEQFF. The CDR3 DNA reads as TGCAGCGTTGAAGATAATCTAGGAGCCTACAATGAGCAGTTCTTC.

The rearrangement joins TRBV7-9 to TRBJ2-7; 8 bases map to TRBD1. The length of the CDR3 is 15 residues. J was trimmed by 2 bases and V by 5 bases; bases with no gene match: 8. Germline V CDR1 and CDR2: SEHNR, FQNEAQ (reference sequence). Here the CDR3 reads CASSTTGGNTYEQYF. CDR3 nucleotide sequence: TGTGCCAGCAGCACTACAGGGGGGAACACCTACGAGCAGTACTTC.

The V and J genes are TRBV29-1 and TRBJ2-7; tentative D call: TRBD1 (6 bases). The CDR3 is 11 amino acids. The V end lost 6 bases, the J end lost 10 bases, and 16 bases lay between the germline ends. Germline lookup yields CDR1 SQVTM and CDR2 ANQGSEA. Here the CDR3 reads CSVYGGQIQYF. For the CDR3, the DNA is TGCAGCGTCTACGGCGGACAGATTCAGTACTTC.

This chain uses TRBV14 with TRBJ2-3; TRBD1 aligns across 8 bases. The ends lost 4 bases at V and 4 bases at J; junction bases unmatched: 13. CDR1 and CDR2 (germline): SGHDN, FVKESK. The CDR3 runs 17 residues. The CDR3 nucleotides read TGTGCCAGCAGCCCAGGACAGGGCCTGCTGTCCGCAGATACGCAGTATTTT. Translating gives CASSPGQGLLSADTQYF.

The genes are TRBV5-1 and TRBJ1-1; the D gene is possibly TRBD1 (6 bases). Trimming removed 4 bases at V and 4 bases at J, with 23 bases between. Germline V CDR1 and CDR2: SGHRS, YFSETQ. This CDR3 comprises 17 residues. The CDR3 bases are TGCGCCAGCAGCCAGGCAACAGGGTTGCAACGTGTCACTGAAGCTTTCTTT. Protein product: CASSQATGLQRVTEAFF.

The chain combines TRBV7-6 with TRBJ1-2; weak D call: TRBD1 (6 bases). This CDR3 comprises 14 residues. CDR1 and CDR2 (germline): SGHVS, FNYEAQ. Trimming stripped 4 bases from V and 0 bases from J, with 9 bases between. CDR3: CASSSGQPNYGYTF. The DNA of the CDR3 is TGTGCCAGCAGCTCCGGACAGCCTAACTATGGCTACACCTTC.

The rearrangement joins TRBV4-2 to TRBJ2-2, with D hard to call. V lost 1 base to trimming and J lost 3 bases, with 6 bases between them. This CDR3 has 14 residues. The germline V gene encodes CDR1 LGHNA and CDR2 YNFKEQ. Written as DNA, the CDR3 is TGTGCCAGCAGCCAAGGGCCCGACACCGGGGAGCTGTTTTTT. Protein: CASSQGPDTGELFF.

The V call is TRBV13, the J call TRBJ2-7; TRBD1 is a possible D gene (6 bases). CDR3 length: 13 residues. In germline, CDR1 is PRHDT, CDR2 FYEKMQ (reference sequence). The V end was cut by 3 bases, the J end by 4 bases, with 10 bases between. The CDR3: CASSFRQGYEQYF. The CDR3 DNA reads TGTGCCAGCAGCTTCCGCCAGGGGTACGAGCAGTACTTC. Full variable domain (missing parts from reference TRBV13 and TRBJ2-7): AAGVIQSPRHLIKEKRETATLKCYPIPRHDTVYWYQQGPGQDPQFLISFYEKMQSDKGSIPDRFSAQQFSDYHSELNMSSLELGDSALYFCASSFRQGYEQYFGPGTRLTVT.

V gene TRBV6-5 combines with J gene TRBJ1-2; tentative D call: TRBD1 (5 bases). This CDR3 is built from 16 residues. Trimming took off 3 bases at V and 3 bases at J, with 17 bases between the two ends. The germline V gene encodes CDR1 MNHEY and CDR2 SVGAGI. CDR3 amino acids: CASSYSRVEADYGYTF. For the CDR3, the DNA is TGTGCCAGCAGTTATAGCAGGGTTGAGGCGGACTATGGCTACACCTTC.

As concerns this clone: A junction boundary mismatches the germline segment, possibly from a read error. The chain recombines TRBV19 with TRBJ1-1; 7 bases are shared with TRBD1. Germline assignment: CDR1 LNHDA and CDR2 SQIVND (reference sequence). This CDR3 is 15 amino acids long. This CDR3 reads CASIIQGPRLTEAFF. The DNA of the CDR3 is TGTGCCAGTATTATACAGGGGCCGCGCCTCACTGAAGCTTTCTTT.

The gene calls are TRBV18 and TRBJ2-7; TRBD1 might be the D (5 bases). This CDR3 region has 12 residues. CDR1 is KGHSH and CDR2 is LQKENI in the germline V gene. Trimming stripped 5 bases from V and 6 bases from J, with 11 bases between. The CDR3 nucleotides read TGTGCCAGCTCAGCGGACATAGGCGAGCAGTACTTC. Translation: CASSADIGEQYF.